Reported below is one T cell receptor (beta chain). Its antigen is currently unknown. V was shortened by 5 bases and J by 4 bases, with 14 bases between the two germline ends. The CDR3 spans 14 residues. CDR1 is SGHVS, CDR2 FQNEAQ, per germline. The data were obtained in a study of cytomegalovirus exposure and HLA in healthy donors. The PCR employed 60 Vbeta primers together with 13 Jbeta primers. The repertoire was sequenced with immunoSEQ multiplex PCR; TCRdb's copy has only in-frame clones and lacks some. The sample shows 97,000 or so clones, about a tenth of them seen only once. Findings and limits, study-wide: Cytomegalovirus association was listed for around 180 TCR beta chains. A later analysis reported that several of the most significant clusters appeared to be linked to common viral pathogens, among them Epstein-Barr virus. TCR beta V- and J-gene trimming was later associated with a missense DCLRE1C variant. Further analysis, carried out later, found HLA-associated TCR beta chains more clonally expanded than equally common other chains.

The V gene is TRBV7-8, the J gene TRBJ1-2, with D unclear. This clonotype was sampled from a man aged 50-59 years in good health and CMV-seropositive. The sample taken for sequencing was PBMCs. The chain's CDR3 is CASSRGKGSYGYTF. The DNA of the CDR3 is TGTGCCAGCAGCCGCGGGAAAGGGAGCTATGGCTACACCTTC.